A single T cell receptor (beta chain) is shown here with its context. What it binds is not known. At survey level, the immunoSEQ assay was run in its v3.0 version. Profiling relied on immunoSEQ multiplex PCR, and the TCRdb table lists in-frame clones only, not all of them. Here the sample spans approximately 25,000 clones, 70% to 80% being singletons. These data are taken from a study of long-term antiretroviral therapy in people with HIV. Broader study findings: Absence of data on ART adherence, viral resistance or therapy changes was noted. Following ART, diversity rose but still fell short of transplant donor controls.

The V end lost 6 bases, the J end lost 6 bases, and 21 bases lay between the germline ends. The V gene's germline CDR1 is ENHRY and CDR2 SYGVKD. The CDR3 spans 15 residues. The rearrangement joins TRBV10-3 to TRBJ2-7; D ambiguous. This clonotype was obtained from a woman aged 40 to 49 with HIV. The source was unsorted PBMCs, collected 1.2 years after starting antiretroviral therapy. The CDR3 sequence is CAISHYDDPPSEQYF. The CDR3 DNA follows: TGTGCCATCAGCCACTACGACGACCCCCCCAGCGAGCAGTACTTC.